A single sample gave rise to the 31 T cell receptor beta chains below, sequenced in a study of blood T cell repertoires in COVID-19. Some clones are missing from TCRdb's copy, which holds only in-frame ones; the method was immunoSEQ multiplex PCR. This table has 150,000 to 200,000 clones, roughly 90% appearing once. The sample comprised peripheral blood. Receptors originate from a woman in her fifties or sixties with COVID-19, enrolled during active disease.

The chain combines TRBV5-1 with TRBJ1-4, with D possibly being TRBD1 (5 bases). The CDR3 is 15 residues long. V was shortened by 4 bases and J by 2 bases, with 12 bases between the two germline ends. Germline CDR1 is SGHRS and CDR2 is YFSETQ. The CDR3: CASSPWGGTNEKLFF. The CDR3 DNA is TGCGCCAGCAGCCCCTGGGGGGGGACTAATGAAAAACTGTTTTTT.

The CDR3 is CASSVGGKQNTGELFF. Here the CDR3 DNA reads TGTGCCAGCAGCGTAGGCGGGAAGCAGAACACCGGGGAGCTGTTTTTT. The rearrangement uses TRBV9 and TRBJ2-2, with a tentative D call TRBD2 (6 bases). In germline, CDR1 is SGDLS, CDR2 YYNGEE. With 0 bases removed from V and 1 base from J, the gap between germline ends came to 10 bases. The CDR3 runs to 16 residues.

The DNA of the CDR3 is TGTGCCAGCAGTCGGACAGGGCCTAACTATGGCTACACCTTC. This gives the protein CASSRTGPNYGYTF. This chain joins TRBV6-5 and TRBJ1-2, with TRBD1 matching 8 bases. This CDR3 is built from 14 residues. The V gene end was trimmed by 5 bases and the J gene end by 0 bases; junction bases not matched to a gene: 2. CDR1 is MNHEY and CDR2 is SVGAGI in the germline V gene.

This clone is a singleton in its sample. The chain links TRBV3-1 (or the pseudogene TRBV3-2) to TRBJ1-2; D is possibly TRBD1 (5 bases). The CDR3 runs to 13 residues. CDR1 is LGHDT and CDR2 is YNNKEL in the germline V gene (reference sequence). V dropped 3 bases and J dropped 2 bases, with 7 bases sitting between them. This CDR3 is CASSQTANYGYTF. Here the CDR3 DNA reads TGTGCCAGCAGCCAGACAGCGAACTATGGCTACACCTTC.

The genes are TRBV9 and TRBJ2-7; no reliable D call. Germline V gene sequence: CDR1 SGDLS, CDR2 YYNGEE. This CDR3 has 13 residues. Trimming removed 3 bases from V and 3 bases from J, with 10 bases in between. CDR3 nucleotides: TGTGCCAGCAGCGAAGACACATACTACGAGCAGTACTTC. Translated, it gives CASSEDTYYEQYF. The variable domain in full, with the rest retrieved from reference TRBV9 and TRBJ2-7, is DSGVTQTPKHLITATGQRVTLRCSPRSGDLSVYWYQQSLDQGLQFLIQYYNGEERAKGNILERFSAQQFPDLHSELNLSSLELGDSALYFCASSEDTYYEQYFGPGTRLTVT.

The chain couples TRBV4-1 to TRBJ2-1; 12 positions match TRBD2. Losses at the gene ends were 4 bases for V and 4 bases for J; bases not matched to a gene: 5. The CDR3 extends over 16 amino acids. Germline V lookup: CDR1 MGHRA, CDR2 YSYEKL. CDR3 sequence: CASSLGGTSGYNEQFF. For the CDR3, the DNA is TGCGCCAGCAGCCTTGGGGGGACTAGCGGGTACAATGAGCAGTTCTTC.

This chain links TRBV28 with TRBJ1-2; possibly TRBD1 for D (6 bases). The CDR3 spans 15 residues. Per germline, CDR1 MDHEN and CDR2 SYDVKM. Trimming pared 8 bases from V and 1 base from J, leaving 17 bases between. CDR3 in DNA: TGTGCCAGCGACCCAACGGGGGGCTATAACTATGGCTACACCTTC. Its translation: CASDPTGGYNYGYTF.

This clone was detected once. V and J are TRBV9 and TRBJ1-3; D is unresolved. This CDR3 is built from 16 residues. V lost 4 bases and J lost 2, with 16 bases in between. Per the germline V gene, CDR1 is SGDLS and CDR2 is YYNGEE. CDR3 protein: CASSHFAGRTGNTIYF. The CDR3 coding sequence is TGTGCCAGCAGCCATTTCGCAGGCCGAACTGGAAACACCATATATTTT.

V and J are TRBV5-1 and TRBJ2-3, with a weak D call TRBD2 (6 bases). The CDR3 extends over 15 amino acids. V was pared by 0 bases and J by 4 bases, with 12 bases between. CDR1 SGHRS and CDR2 YFSETQ come from the germline V gene. CDR3 DNA sequence: TGCGCCAGCAGCTTGGAACTAGCTAGGGCAGATACGCAGTATTTT. Translated: CASSLELARADTQYF.

The chain has TRBV11-2 and TRBJ2-7; 16 nucleotides match TRBD2. J was trimmed by 4 bases and V by 1 base; bases with no gene match: 4. The CDR3 totals 17 residues. CDR1 is SGHAT, CDR2 FQNNGV, per germline. The CDR3 region has the DNA TGTGCCAGCAGCTTAGCAGGGACTAGCGGGAGGGGGTACGAGCAGTACTTC. It translates to CASSLAGTSGRGYEQYF.

This chain uses TRBV4-1 with TRBJ1-6; 11 bases are shared with TRBD1. The CDR3 runs 16 residues. Germline lookup yields CDR1 MGHRA and CDR2 YSYEKL. The junction had 7 bases not matched to a gene; V was cut back by 3 bases and J by 9 bases. The CDR3 protein is CASSQVGQGDGSPLHF. The DNA for the CDR3 is TGCGCCAGCAGCCAGGTGGGACAGGGGGACGGTTCACCCCTCCACTTT.

The J gene is TRBJ2-7, the V gene TRBV7-9; 10 nucleotides align to TRBD1. Germline CDR1 SEHNR, CDR2 FQNEAQ (reference sequence). V dropped 0 bases and J dropped 3; count of bases not matched to a gene: 5. This CDR3 region has 16 residues. CDR3 loop: CASSLATGQGIYEQYF. The DNA for the CDR3 is TGTGCCAGCAGCTTAGCGACGGGACAGGGGATCTACGAGCAGTACTTC.

The V call is TRBV7-3, the J call TRBJ2-1, with 8 bases fitting TRBD2. Germline V gene sequence: CDR1 SGHTA, CDR2 FQGTGA. The CDR3 loop spans 15 amino acids. V lost 5 bases to trimming and J lost 7 bases; unmatched junction nucleotides: 10. The CDR3 nucleotides read TGTGCCAGCAGCGACCTCGGGACTAGTTGGAATGAGCAGTTCTTC. Its protein product is CASSDLGTSWNEQFF.

V usage is TRBV4-3 and J usage is TRBJ2-3; the match to TRBD2 covers 8 bases. This CDR3 is built from 19 residues. Germline V CDR1 and CDR2: LGHNA, YSLEER. With 0 bases clipped from V and 0 bases from J, the junction kept 11 bases outside the gene matches. This chain's CDR3 is CASSQDGPRASGSTDTQYF. The CDR3 DNA follows: TGCGCCAGCAGCCAAGATGGCCCGAGGGCTAGCGGGAGCACAGATACGCAGTATTTT.

This clone was seen a handful of times. The V call is TRBV19, the J call TRBJ2-2; D is uncertain. V lost 3 bases, J lost 5 bases, and 10 bases lay in between. The length of the CDR3 is 14 residues. In germline, CDR1 is LNHDA, CDR2 SQIVND (reference sequence). In DNA, the CDR3 is TGTGCCAGTAGTATCTCAAGTAGAACCGGGGAGCTGTTTTTT. This sequence encodes CASSISSRTGELFF.

This clone turned up a few times. The chain uses TRBV2 and TRBJ2-5, with D tentatively TRBD1 (6 bases). Deletions cut 5 bases from V and 5 bases from J, with 9 bases between. The V gene's germline CDR1 is SNHLY and CDR2 FYNNEI. The CDR3 consists of 12 residues. The CDR3 sequence is CASSSRGETQYF. CDR3 in DNA: TGTGCCAGCAGTTCGAGGGGGGAGACCCAGTACTTC.

Here the CDR3 DNA reads TGTGCCAGCACCGTGGTGACAGGGGGGAACACTGAAGCTTTCTTT. It translates to CASTVVTGGNTEAFF. The V and J genes are TRBV9 and TRBJ1-1; 9 bases align to TRBD1. The CDR3 is made up of 15 amino acids. From germline, CDR1 is SGDLS and CDR2 YYNGEE. The V and J ends lost 6 bases and 1 base, in that order; junction bases with no gene match: 7.

This chain uses TRBV4-3 with TRBJ2-6, with D possibly TRBD1 on 5 matching bases. The CDR3 runs 20 residues. V lost 0 bases and J lost 0, with 18 bases in between. Germline lookup yields CDR1 LGHNA and CDR2 YSLEER. Here the CDR3 reads CASSQDWGRAFYSGANVLTF. The CDR3 bases are TGCGCCAGCAGCCAAGATTGGGGCAGGGCCTTCTACTCTGGGGCCAACGTCCTGACTTTC.

The chain combines TRBV9 with TRBJ1-2; perhaps TRBD1 as D (5 bases). Trimming cost V 2 bases and J 3 bases, with 14 bases left between them. Germline loops: CDR1 SGDLS, CDR2 YYNGEE. The CDR3 covers 15 residues. The CDR3 DNA follows: TGTGCCAGCAGCGTCATAGCGGGGACGGACTATGGCTACACCTTC. This codes for CASSVIAGTDYGYTF.

The J gene is TRBJ2-2, the V gene TRBV2; a weak D match, TRBD2 (5 bases). This CDR3 spans 13 amino acids. Trimming shortened V by 6 bases and J by 5 bases, and 10 bases separated the two germline ends. Germline CDR1 is SNHLY and CDR2 is FYNNEI. The CDR3 DNA is TGTGCCAGCAGCCGGGGTGGAACCGGGGAGCTGTTTTTT. Its translation is CASSRGGTGELFF. The variable domain in full, with the rest retrieved from reference TRBV2 and TRBJ2-2, is EPEVTQTPSHQVTQMGQEVILRCVPISNHLYFYWYRQILGQKVEFLVSFYNNEISEKSEIFDDQFSVERPDGSNFTLKIRSTKLEDSAMYFCASSRGGTGELFFGEGSRLTVL.

This chain links TRBV7-2 with TRBJ1-4; tentatively, D is TRBD1 (6 bases). The ends were cut back, 5 bases at V and 1 base at J, with 8 bases in the middle. Germline CDR1 reads SGHTA; CDR2 reads FQGNSA. The CDR3 has 14 amino acids. CDR3 in amino acids: CASSLQGTNEKLFF. The CDR3 DNA sequence: TGTGCCAGCAGCCTACAGGGAACTAATGAAAAACTGTTTTTT.

V usage is TRBV19 and J usage is TRBJ1-1; 7 nucleotides match TRBD1. Trimming cost V 10 bases and J 2 bases; bases outside gene matches: 7. The CDR3 extends over 13 amino acids. CDR1 and CDR2 from the germline V gene are LNHDA and SQIVND (reference sequence). The CDR3 bases are TGTGCCATTAAGACAGGGAGCAACACTGAAGCTTTCTTT. It is translated as CAIKTGSNTEAFF.

The V gene is TRBV9, the J gene TRBJ1-5; perhaps TRBD1 as D (5 bases). This CDR3 contains 16 residues. CDR1 is SGDLS, CDR2 YYNGEE, per germline. V shed 1 base and J shed 8 bases, with 19 bases lying between them. CDR3 amino acids: CASSVPPGTVQEPQHF. The DNA of the CDR3 is TGTGCCAGCAGCGTACCACCGGGTACGGTACAGGAGCCCCAGCATTTT.

This clone was seen a single time. The chain combines TRBV6-5 with TRBJ2-3, with 9 bases lining up with TRBD2. This CDR3 region has 15 residues. Germline V gene data show CDR1 as MNHEY and CDR2 as SVGAGI. The trim removed 5 bases at V and 5 bases at J, leaving 8 bases unmatched. The chain's CDR3 is CASSQPGLAGDTQYF. For the CDR3, the DNA is TGTGCCAGCAGTCAGCCGGGACTAGCAGGAGATACGCAGTATTTT.

The rearrangement links TRBV27 to TRBJ2-7; 7 bases line up with TRBD1. Trimming took 6 bases from V and 1 from J; bases not matched to a gene: 9. This CDR3 has 15 amino acids. In germline, CDR1 is MNHEY, CDR2 SMNVEV (reference sequence). The CDR3 DNA reads as TGTGCCAGCAGCCCCCAGACAGGGCTATCCTACGAGCAGTACTTC. Translating it yields CASSPQTGLSYEQYF.

Only one count was recorded for this clone. V usage is TRBV9 and J usage is TRBJ2-1, with 9 positions matching TRBD2. The CDR3 has 15 amino acids. Germline loops: CDR1 SGDLS, CDR2 YYNGEE. V was pared by 4 bases and J by 8 bases, with 10 bases of the junction left unmatched. CDR3: CASSPGASGIDEQFF. Written as DNA, the CDR3 is TGTGCCAGCAGCCCCGGGGCTAGCGGGATCGATGAGCAGTTCTTC.

This clone was counted between two and nine times. The chain employs TRBV10-3 and TRBJ1-5; 9 bases line up with TRBD1. V was clipped by 2 bases and J by 2 bases; unmatched bases: 4. CDR3 size: 16 residues. Germline V gives CDR1 ENHRY, CDR2 SYGVKD. This chain's CDR3 is CAISETQGAGNQPQHF. For the CDR3, the DNA is TGTGCCATCAGTGAGACACAGGGGGCTGGCAATCAGCCCCAGCATTTT.

The gene calls are TRBV9 and TRBJ1-2, with D possibly being TRBD1 (5 bases). The CDR3 contains 13 residues. Germline CDR1 and CDR2: SGDLS and YYNGEE. V was pared by 4 bases and J by 6 bases, with 13 bases between. In DNA, the CDR3 is TGTGCCAGCAGCACAAATCGGGGGGATGGCTACACCTTC. Protein: CASSTNRGDGYTF.

The chain links TRBV19 to TRBJ1-6; D is possibly TRBD1 (6 bases). CDR3 length: 14 amino acids. Deletions cut 3 bases from V and 8 bases from J, with 11 bases between. The V gene's germline CDR1 is LNHDA and CDR2 SQIVND (reference sequence). The CDR3 here is CASSMRQADSPLHF. DNA of the CDR3: TGTGCCAGTAGTATGAGACAGGCTGATTCACCCCTCCACTTT. Based on the CDR3 plus reference TRBV19 and TRBJ1-6, the full variable domain is DGGITQSPKYLFRKEGQNVTLSCEQNLNHDAMYWYRQDPGQGLRLIYYSQIVNDFQKGDIAEGYSVSREKKESFPLTVTSAQKNPTAFYLCASSMRQADSPLHFGNGTRLTVT.

In its sample, this clone is medium-sized. The chain carries TRBV6-6 and TRBJ1-4; TRBD1 might be the D (6 bases). Germline CDR1 is MNHNY and CDR2 is SVGAGI (reference sequence). The V gene lost 6 bases and the J gene lost 6 bases, with 17 bases spanning the gap. The CDR3 is made up of 15 amino acids. The CDR3 DNA reads as TGTGCCAGCAGGCCCTACAGGGTGCGAGATGAAAAACTGTTTTTT. Its protein is CASRPYRVRDEKLFF.

The chain is built from TRBV28 and TRBJ1-5, with D maybe TRBD1 (5 bases). The germline gives CDR1 MDHEN, CDR2 SYDVKM. The CDR3 spans 16 residues. Trimming took 7 bases from V and 0 from J, leaving 16 bases between them. The CDR3 here is CASIPSGLASNQPQHF. In nucleotides, the CDR3 is TGTGCCAGCATTCCCTCAGGGTTAGCTAGCAATCAGCCCCAGCATTTT.